These 28 T cell receptor beta chains originate from one sample sequenced in a study of T cells expressing NK-cell markers. After re-calling the 5' RACE reads, TCRdb lists one entry per CDR3 protein, DNA absent. Its clone listing holds 200,000 to 300,000 distinct CDR3 sequences. Sequencing input: blood T cells: a sorted CD56 or NKG2C T cell subset, CD4+ or CD8+ T cells, or bulk PBMC T cells (not recorded which). All receptors come from a woman aged 18 to 69 in good health.

The chain carries TRBV11-2 and TRBJ1-4. This CDR3 has 15 amino acids. The germline V gene encodes CDR1 SGHAT and CDR2 FQNNGV. The CDR3 protein is CASSLAPGGLEKLFF.

The rearrangement links TRBV19 to TRBJ1-2. This CDR3 has 14 amino acids. Germline CDR1 LNHDA, CDR2 SQIVND (reference sequence). The CDR3 region is CASSIVGLLNGYTF.

CDR3 sequence: CASSHPRLAGGDGELFF. This sequence joins TRBV7-8 and TRBJ2-2; absent DNA, TCRdb's TRBD2 call cannot be checked. CDR3 length: 17 residues. Germline CDR1 SGHVS, CDR2 FQNEAQ.

The V call is TRBV7-2, the J call TRBJ1-3; TCRdb calls TRBD1, which cannot be checked without DNA. The CDR3 extends over 12 amino acids. Germline CDR1 SGHTA, CDR2 FQGNSA. The CDR3 is CASSLTPGTIYF.

The chain links TRBV25-1 to TRBJ1-6; TCRdb lists TRBD1, though no DNA is available to test this call. CDR1 and CDR2 from the germline V gene are MGHDK and SYGVNS. The CDR3 contains 17 residues. The CDR3: CASSVSGQGAIHSPLHF.

This sequence joins TRBV20-1 and TRBJ2-3. This CDR3 is 14 amino acids long. From germline, CDR1 is DFQATT and CDR2 SNEGSKA (reference sequence). The CDR3 region is CSATRKASTDTQYF.

This rearrangement joins TRBV5-1 to TRBJ2-5; the TCRdb D gene call, TRBD1, has no DNA to confirm it. Germline V gives CDR1 SGHRS, CDR2 YFSETQ. The CDR3 runs to 13 residues. CDR3 protein: CASSPGALETQYF.

The chain links TRBV6-2 or TRBV6-3 to TRBJ2-1; the TRBD1 assignment by TCRdb is unverifiable without DNA. Germline V gene data show CDR1 as MNHEY and CDR2 as SVGEGT. The CDR3 has 17 amino acids. CDR3 protein: CASTAGVSTIFVNEQFF.

The rearrangement links TRBV7-2 to TRBJ2-5; TCRdb names TRBD2, which stays unverified in the absence of DNA. CDR1 SGHTA and CDR2 FQGNSA come from the germline V gene. The CDR3 runs 13 residues. Here the CDR3 reads CASSSTSPETQYF.

The chain couples TRBV7-7 to TRBJ2-5. From germline, CDR1 is SSHAT and CDR2 FNYEAQ (reference sequence). The CDR3 is 13 amino acids. The CDR3 region is CASSFGIQETQYF.

This rearrangement joins TRBV12-3 or TRBV12-4 to TRBJ1-6. This CDR3 has 17 residues. CDR3 region: CASGYSPWSSYNSPLHF.

The gene calls are TRBV18 and TRBJ2-7; as DNA is missing, the TRBD2 call by TCRdb cannot be tested. CDR3 length: 15 amino acids. Germline lookup yields CDR1 KGHSH and CDR2 LQKENI. The CDR3 here is CASSPPGLASYEQYF. The full variable domain, rest sourced from reference TRBV18 and TRBJ2-7, is NAGVMQNPRHLVRRRGQEARLRCSPMKGHSHVYWYRQLPEEGLKFMVYLQKENIIDESGMPKERFSAEFPKEGPSILRIQQVVRGDSAAYFCASSPPGLASYEQYFGPGTRLTVT.

This chain uses TRBV29-1 with TRBJ1-4; as DNA is missing, the TRBD1 call by TCRdb cannot be tested. Germline CDR1 SQVTM, CDR2 ANQGSEA. This CDR3 has 12 amino acids. The CDR3 is CSVEEGVEKLFF. Full variable domain (outside the CDR3, taken from reference TRBV29-1 and TRBJ1-4): SAVISQKPSRDICQRGTSLTIQCQVDSQVTMMFWYRQQPGQSLTLIATANQGSEATYESGFVIDKFPISRPNLTFSTLTVSNMSPEDSSIYLCSVEEGVEKLFFGSGTQLSVL.

This chain links TRBV27 with TRBJ2-7; the D gene TCRdb calls, TRBD2, cannot be checked with no DNA. The CDR3 spans 16 residues. CDR1 MNHEY and CDR2 SMNVEV come from the germline V gene (reference sequence). The CDR3 sequence is CASSFTGGRGSYEQYF.

The V call is TRBV6-1, the J call TRBJ1-5. This CDR3 contains 14 residues. CDR1 and CDR2 from the germline V gene are MNHNS and SASEGT. CDR3 residues: CASRDLNSNQPQHF.

This chain links TRBV18 with TRBJ2-5. Germline CDR1 KGHSH, CDR2 LQKENI. This CDR3 spans 13 amino acids. This CDR3 reads CASSPQNQETQYF. Variable domain in full (rest from reference TRBV18 and TRBJ2-5): NAGVMQNPRHLVRRRGQEARLRCSPMKGHSHVYWYRQLPEEGLKFMVYLQKENIIDESGMPKERFSAEFPKEGPSILRIQQVVRGDSAAYFCASSPQNQETQYFGPGTRLLVL.

The chain joins TRBV12-3 or TRBV12-4 to TRBJ2-2; TCRdb's D call of TRBD1 is untestable without DNA. The length of the CDR3 is 15 residues. CDR3 in amino acids: CASSFRQGNTGELFF.

The chain joins TRBV12-3 or TRBV12-4 to TRBJ2-1; the D call of TRBD1 rests on TCRdb alone, since no DNA is present to check it. CDR3 size: 20 residues. CDR3 in amino acids: CASSLALRGFRAPPYNEQFF.

The CDR3 region is CASSLAPQGRKTQYF. V and J are TRBV11-2 and TRBJ2-5; TCRdb indicates TRBD1, and absent DNA this call remains unverified. This CDR3 has 15 residues. Germline CDR1 and CDR2: SGHAT and FQNNGV.

The rearrangement joins TRBV7-2 to TRBJ2-3. The CDR3 sequence is 14 residues long. Germline V gene data show CDR1 as SGHTA and CDR2 as FQGNSA. The CDR3 here is CAGSLGQPTDTQYF.

The CDR3 protein is CASSVGSWGARIGQFF. The chain uses TRBV9 and TRBJ2-1; TCRdb picks TRBD1, but there is no DNA to check that call. In germline, CDR1 is SGDLS, CDR2 YYNGEE. The length of the CDR3 is 16 residues.

The V call is TRBV28, the J call TRBJ2-7; the TCRdb call, TRBD2, lacks DNA for checking. The germline V gene has CDR1 MDHEN and CDR2 SYDVKM. This CDR3 has 17 amino acids. The CDR3 spells CASSFPGSWSFSYEQYF.

This sequence joins TRBV6-5 and TRBJ1-4; TCRdb selects TRBD1, and the lack of DNA leaves this call unchecked. Germline loops: CDR1 MNHEY, CDR2 SVGAGI. CDR3 size: 14 residues. The CDR3 sequence: CASSYGGLNEKLFF.

The chain couples TRBV20-1 to TRBJ2-5; TCRdb's D call of TRBD2 is untestable without DNA. The CDR3 runs to 15 residues. Germline-derived CDR1 and CDR2 are DFQATT and SNEGSKA (reference sequence). This CDR3 reads CSARGRPGSGETQYF.

The V call is TRBV6-2 or TRBV6-3, the J call TRBJ2-4; no DNA is available, so the TRBD2 call from TCRdb remains unchecked. This CDR3 spans 16 amino acids. CDR1 and CDR2 from the germline V gene are MNHEY and SVGEGT. The CDR3 spells CASSPRLLLAKNIQYF.

This chain's CDR3 is CASSYRGIEYEQYF. The gene calls are TRBV6-5 and TRBJ2-7; TCRdb selects TRBD2, and the lack of DNA leaves this call unchecked. Germline V gene lookup returns CDR1 MNHEY and CDR2 SVGAGI. The CDR3 contains 14 residues.

The genes are TRBV27 and TRBJ2-1; the D call from TCRdb, TRBD2, cannot be confirmed without DNA. Germline loops: CDR1 MNHEY, CDR2 SMNVEV (reference sequence). The CDR3 has 16 amino acids. CDR3 residues: CASSLWASGSRNEQFF.

CDR3 amino acids: CATSRVPSGELFF. The chain employs TRBV15 and TRBJ2-2; the TCRdb D gene call, TRBD1, has no DNA to confirm it. Germline CDR1 reads LNHNV; CDR2 reads YYDKDF (reference sequence). The CDR3 consists of 13 residues.